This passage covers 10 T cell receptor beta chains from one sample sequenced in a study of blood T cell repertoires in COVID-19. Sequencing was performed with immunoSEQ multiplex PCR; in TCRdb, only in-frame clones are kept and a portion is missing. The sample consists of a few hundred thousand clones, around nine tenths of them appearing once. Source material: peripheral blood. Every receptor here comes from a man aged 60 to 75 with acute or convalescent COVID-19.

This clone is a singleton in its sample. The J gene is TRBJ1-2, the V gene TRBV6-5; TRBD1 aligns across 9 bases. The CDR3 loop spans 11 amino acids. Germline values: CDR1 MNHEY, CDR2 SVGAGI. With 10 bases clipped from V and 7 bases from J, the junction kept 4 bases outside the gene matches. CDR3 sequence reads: CATLQGAGYTF. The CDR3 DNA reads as TGTGCCACCTTACAGGGGGCTGGCTACACCTTC.

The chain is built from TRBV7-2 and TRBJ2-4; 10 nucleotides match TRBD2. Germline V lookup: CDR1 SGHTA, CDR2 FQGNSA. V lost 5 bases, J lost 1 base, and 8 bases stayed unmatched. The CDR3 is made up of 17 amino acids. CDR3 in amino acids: CASSVHGSGGAKNIQYF. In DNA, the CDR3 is TGTGCCAGCAGCGTACACGGTAGCGGGGGGGCCAAAAACATTCAGTACTTC. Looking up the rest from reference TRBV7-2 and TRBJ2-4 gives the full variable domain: GAGVSQSPSNKVTEKGKDVELRCDPISGHTALYWYRQSLGQGLEFLIYFQGNSAPDKSGLPSDRFSAERTGGSVSTLTIQRTQQEDSAVYLCASSVHGSGGAKNIQYFGAGTRLSVL.

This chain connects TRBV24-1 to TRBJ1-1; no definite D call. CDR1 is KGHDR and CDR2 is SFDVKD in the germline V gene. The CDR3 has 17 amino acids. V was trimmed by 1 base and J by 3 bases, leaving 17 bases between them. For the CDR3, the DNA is TGTGCCACCAGTGATTTCCCAGGTCGGGATGTGTACACTGAAGCTTTCTTT. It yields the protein CATSDFPGRDVYTEAFF.

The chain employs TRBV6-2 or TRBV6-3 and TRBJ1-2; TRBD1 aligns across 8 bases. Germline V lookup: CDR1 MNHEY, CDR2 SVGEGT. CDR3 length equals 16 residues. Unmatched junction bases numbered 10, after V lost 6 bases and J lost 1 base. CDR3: CASSPSGTGYNYGYTF. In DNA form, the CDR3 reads TGTGCCAGCAGCCCTTCCGGGACAGGTTATAACTATGGCTACACCTTC.

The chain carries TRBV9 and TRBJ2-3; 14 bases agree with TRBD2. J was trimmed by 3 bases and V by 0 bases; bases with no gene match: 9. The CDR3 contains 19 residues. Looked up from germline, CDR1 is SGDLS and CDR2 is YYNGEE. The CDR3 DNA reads TGTGCCAGCAGCGTAGGGACTAGCGGGGGGTACCGGGGGACAGATACGCAGTATTTT. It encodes CASSVGTSGGYRGTDTQYF.

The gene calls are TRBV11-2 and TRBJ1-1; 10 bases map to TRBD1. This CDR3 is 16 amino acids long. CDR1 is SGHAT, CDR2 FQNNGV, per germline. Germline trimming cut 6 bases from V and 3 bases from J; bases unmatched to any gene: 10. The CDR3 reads CASSSRAGQGYTEAFF. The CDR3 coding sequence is TGTGCCAGCAGTTCCAGGGCGGGACAGGGGTACACTGAAGCTTTCTTT.

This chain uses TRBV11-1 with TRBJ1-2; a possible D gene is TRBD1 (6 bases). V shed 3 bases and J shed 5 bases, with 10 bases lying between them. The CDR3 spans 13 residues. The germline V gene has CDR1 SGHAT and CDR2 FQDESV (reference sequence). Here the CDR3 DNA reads TGTGCCAGCAGCTTGGGGGCTGGGTATGGCTACACCTTC. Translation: CASSLGAGYGYTF.

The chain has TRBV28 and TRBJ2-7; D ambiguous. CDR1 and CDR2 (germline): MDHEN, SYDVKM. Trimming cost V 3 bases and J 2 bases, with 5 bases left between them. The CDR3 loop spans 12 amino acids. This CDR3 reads CASSLAAYEQYF. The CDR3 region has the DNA TGTGCCAGCAGTTTGGCAGCCTACGAGCAGTACTTC.

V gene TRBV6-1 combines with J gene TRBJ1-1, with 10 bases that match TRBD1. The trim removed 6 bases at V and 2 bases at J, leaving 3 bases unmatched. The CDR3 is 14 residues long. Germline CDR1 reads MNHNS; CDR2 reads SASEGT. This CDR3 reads CASRGTGANTEAFF. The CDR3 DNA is TGTGCCAGCAGGGGGACAGGGGCTAACACTGAAGCTTTCTTT.

CDR3 in DNA: TGTGCCAGCAGCGCACCCCCGACAGCGACTAACTATGGCTACACCTTC. Translation: CASSAPPTATNYGYTF. The V and J genes are TRBV7-3 and TRBJ1-2, with a tentative D call TRBD1 (5 bases). This CDR3 spans 16 amino acids. The V and J ends lost 5 bases and 0 bases respectively, with 16 bases between them. The germline gives CDR1 SGHTA, CDR2 FQGTGA.